This is a list of T cell receptor beta chains from one sample in a study of CD4 T cells in relation to SARS-CoV-2 and coronaviruses. Antigens for these TCRs are unknown. Profiling relied on immunoSEQ multiplex PCR, and the TCRdb table lists in-frame clones only, not all of them. In the table there are some 21,000 clones, over 70% of which are singletons. Sequenced material: CD4+ T cells from PBMCs, cultured in vitro. The receptors shown here come from a human donor in good health. Both conserved end residues are part of each CDR3. A D gene is named only where the DNA matches it firmly.

D gene	V gene	J gene	CDR3 length	CDR3 protein
TRBD2	TRBV24-1	TRBJ2-1	19	CATSDSGLAGGHPNNEQFF
TRBD2	TRBV5-1	TRBJ2-2	18	CASSLHSPGTSFAGELFF
.	TRBV2	TRBJ1-5	12	CASSDPYQPQHF
.	TRBV20-1	TRBJ2-7	11	CSARDMSEQYF
.	TRBV9	TRBJ2-3	12	CASSPIANTQYF
.	TRBV28	TRBJ2-7	14	CASTLPRRGYEQYF
.	TRBV3-1/TRBV3-2	TRBJ2-5	11	CASSREETQYF
TRBD2	TRBV5-8	TRBJ2-7	15	CASSLYAGGPGEQYF
.	TRBV19	TRBJ2-5	14	CASSISREAETQYF
.	TRBV2	TRBJ2-1	13	CASSDPNYNEQFF
TRBD2	TRBV7-9	TRBJ2-1	14	CASSLSTSGNEQFF
.	TRBV19	TRBJ2-5	14	CASSAGLQGAGQYF
.	TRBV5-1	TRBJ1-2	14	CASTFGPTNYGYTF
TRBD1	TRBV30	TRBJ1-3	17	CAWSVFAGGFVRNTIYF
TRBD2	TRBV18	TRBJ2-5	15	CASSPAWGGDETQYF
.	TRBV7-3	TRBJ2-7	15	CASSLSGASSYEQYF
.	TRBV27	TRBJ2-5	15	CASSFGGVLRETQYF
.	TRBV6-4	TRBJ2-3	14	CASSESDLSDTQYF
.	TRBV30	TRBJ2-3	15	CAWSAIDRSTDTQYF
.	TRBV12-3/TRBV12-4	TRBJ1-1	12	CASSLRRTEAFF
.	TRBV4-1	TRBJ1-3	16	CASSLSGAVPINTIYF
.	TRBV6-4	TRBJ1-5	14	CASSDSPGNQPQHF
.	TRBV11-3	TRBJ2-7	14	CASSLFPGDYEQYF
TRBD2	TRBV6-5	TRBJ2-7	14	CASTRLAGPYEQYF
.	TRBV11-2	TRBJ2-2	14	CASSTPRGAGELFF
.	TRBV18	TRBJ2-7	12	CASSRQDYEQYF
TRBD2	TRBV4-1	TRBJ2-7	13	CASSHPGGYEQYF
TRBD2	TRBV9	TRBJ2-5	15	CASSVGDGRRETQYF
TRBD1	TRBV18	TRBJ1-3	16	CASSPDRGFSGNTIYF
TRBD1	TRBV18	TRBJ2-3	15	CASSPLQGSTDTQYF
.	TRBV4-1	TRBJ1-1	16	CASSQDRTGLNTEAFF
TRBD2	TRBV5-1	TRBJ2-1	15	CASSFEREGYNEQFF
TRBD2	TRBV5-1	TRBJ2-5	14	CASSLSGTPETQYF
.	TRBV27	TRBJ2-7	17	CASSFSVRAGVSYEQYF
.	TRBV2	TRBJ2-2	16	CASSVGPGANTGELFF
.	TRBV5-1	TRBJ2-1	13	CASSLINSPEQFF
TRBD2	TRBV6-5	TRBJ2-7	15	CASRPSGSYLYEQYF
TRBD1	TRBV6-4	TRBJ1-2	15	CASRSQGAVGYGYTF
.	TRBV6-5	TRBJ2-5	12	CATEGDGETQYF
.	TRBV5-1	TRBJ2-7	14	CASSLSPGAGEQYF
.	TRBV18	TRBJ1-6	16	CASSPSSGVQNSPLHF
.	TRBV24-1	TRBJ2-2	15	CATSDAGVNTGELFF
.	TRBV3-1/TRBV3-2	TRBJ2-1	16	CASSQGGLKTYNEQFF
TRBD2	TRBV15	TRBJ2-1	16	CATSSQRDSSYNEQFF
TRBD2	TRBV3-1/TRBV3-2	TRBJ2-3	18	CASSLTPGSGRVTDTQYF
TRBD2	TRBV7-9	TRBJ2-1	15	CASSPPGLEAGEQFF
.	TRBV11-1	TRBJ1-6	14	CASSSGQRYSPLHF
TRBD1	TRBV2	TRBJ1-6	13	CASRQGTDSPLHF
.	TRBV11-2	TRBJ2-5	14	CASRGRQTQGTQYF
TRBD1	TRBV5-1	TRBJ1-2	18	CASSQAFGGTGDGYGYTF
.	TRBV30	TRBJ1-2	11	CACNTGIGYTF
TRBD2	TRBV7-3	TRBJ2-3	17	CASSSDRSGRGTDTQYF
.	TRBV9	TRBJ2-3	15	CASSVGADRTDTQYF
.	TRBV6-5	TRBJ2-1	14	CACKFTGMYNEQFF
TRBD1	TRBV14	TRBJ2-7	18	CASSRRDRDFSSSYEQYF
.	TRBV7-9	TRBJ2-5	15	CASSPRGTTQETQYF
.	TRBV7-8	TRBJ2-6	21	CASSRLGSGTFASPGANVLTF
.	TRBV28	TRBJ2-1	16	CASSLLSTGSYNEQFF
TRBD2	TRBV25-1	TRBJ2-2	17	CASSESPNRGDTGELFF
.	TRBV5-1	TRBJ1-1	14	CASSGSAMNTEAFF